This T cell receptor (beta chain) was documented in a study of T cell responses to AZD1222 COVID-19 vaccine (dated by TCRdb to about 2021). General notes on the study: A total of over 230 trial participants underwent TCR sequencing, of whom 207 received two doses of AZD1222 and about 25 received two doses of the MenACWY control vaccine. Trial participants were enrolled into age subgroups of 18-55, 56-69 and 70-plus years, which contained around 140, 26 and 57 TCR-sequenced participants, respectively. Broad study findings and their caveats: Because no day 14 peak-response samples were available, repertoires were characterized only after the peak T cell response. The whole spike protein was spanned by vaccine-associated CD4 TCRs, and dominant responses were seen in regions 160-218 and 743-854. Conclusions about previously exposed vaccinees are limited because only 6 or 7 AZD1222 recipients were SARS-CoV-2 seropositive at baseline. In the small 56-69-year group, the increase in depth fell short of significance, most likely because of low power. A significant rise in spike-specific TCR breadth and depth was observed after two AZD1222 doses relative to day 0 and relative to MenACWY recipients. Participants were mostly white British and included more females than males, and it was suggested by the authors that clonal diversity may have been underestimated. Reportedly, almost half of the unique spike-specific TCRs recognized epitopes lying outside the regions that are mutated in the B.1.351 and B.1.1.7 variants.

This clone was seen only once. This receptor's antigen is unknown. No per-base quality is available; no much larger clone lies one base away. CDR1 and CDR2, per the germline V gene, are SNHLY and FYNNEI. Reading from cysteine to phenylalanine, the CDR3 counts 14 amino acids. The read is trimmed to its CDR3 DNA, 42 bases read in frame from base 1. V and J lose 7 bases and 6 bases, and a span of 13 bases separates them. The CDR3 regions of human TCRbeta chains were analyzed by immunosequencing. Per the source publication's procedure: Repertoire TCRs were matched against a reference library of SARS-CoV-2-specific TCRs generated with the MIRA antigen-specificity platform. Breadth was defined as the fraction of unique TCRs that were SARS-CoV-2-associated. Depth was defined as the fraction of total T cells that were SARS-CoV-2-associated. Using the MIRA data, every spike-specific TCR was mapped to the spike region that the TCR reacted to and assigned to either a CD4 or a CD8 class. Log10-transformed breadth and depth values were compared by one-way ANOVA with Sidak's multiple comparisons tests. TCRdb mirrors the immuneACCESS table, restricted to in-frame sequences. Some clones are absent from its copies; in checked studies, under half trace to an unresolved V gene, and the reason for the others is unknown. That table furnishes V, J and clone size, whereas the DNA furnished D and trimming. The sample profile shows 50,000 to 70,000 clones; approximately 89% of them were found once. Roughly 6.1% of the sample is held by the ten biggest clonotypes.

Interpreted using the paper, the time point label stands for: about 28 days (+/-7) after the second vaccine dose. Because spike-specific TCR depth and breadth did not differ between the two schedules, AZD1222 recipients who got a second dose at roughly 4 weeks were pooled with those who got a second dose at roughly 12 weeks. Vaccinee samples were obtained from the UK trials COV001 and COV002, which included a single-blind randomized controlled phase 2/3 trial of AZD1222 (ChAdOx1 nCoV-19) in healthy adults. For TCRbeta chain sequencing, PBMC samples from trial participants were taken at day 0 and at day 28 after the second dose.

The chain employs TRBV2 and TRBJ1-6; TRBD1 is perhaps the D gene, given 5 matching bases. The receptor was derived from an adult who received the AZD1222 COVID-19 vaccine. The sample consisted of peripheral blood, taken 28 days after the second AZD1222 dose. CDR3 sequence: CASTLDILNSPLHF. The DNA sequence follows: TGTGCCAGCACCTTGGACATACTTAATTCACCCCTCCACTTT.